The 4 T cell receptor beta chains below come from one sample, sequenced in a study of blood T cell repertoires in COVID-19. TCRdb's table, derived via immunoSEQ multiplex PCR, lists solely in-frame clones and lacks some. The data show some 200,000 clones, with about 80% seen just once and 2% to 2.5% held by the top ten. The sample comprised peripheral blood. Receptors originate from a woman aged 60-75 years with acute or convalescent COVID-19.

This clone was detected once. The CDR3 coding sequence is TGTGCCAGCAGCTTCGTTCCGGCCGGAGACTATGGCTACACCTTC. Protein sequence: CASSFVPAGDYGYTF. The chain links TRBV5-5 to TRBJ1-2; D is unresolved. Trimming took 2 bases from V and 3 from J, leaving 14 bases between them. Germline loops: CDR1 SGHKS, CDR2 YYEKEE (reference sequence). The CDR3 runs 15 residues.

The chain joins TRBV10-3 to TRBJ1-1, with TRBD1 as a possible D gene (5 bases). The V gene lost 5 bases and the J gene lost 0 bases, with 10 bases spanning the gap. Per the germline V gene, CDR1 is ENHRY and CDR2 is SYGVKD. This CDR3 spans 14 amino acids. As DNA, the CDR3 is TGTGCCATCAGTCTTACGGACATGAACACTGAAGCTTTCTTT. Amino acids: CAISLTDMNTEAFF.

The rearrangement uses TRBV24-1 and TRBJ1-6; D is possibly TRBD1 (5 bases). V shed 3 bases and J shed 13 bases, with 12 bases lying between them. Germline V gene lookup returns CDR1 KGHDR and CDR2 SFDVKD. The CDR3 extends over 13 amino acids. DNA of the CDR3: TGTGCCACCAGTGATGCGCAGGGTCAGCCCCTCCACTTT. Protein sequence: CATSDAQGQPLHF.

In DNA form, the CDR3 reads TGTGCCAGCAGCCCCGACACCTACTATGGCTACACCTTC. It yields the protein CASSPDTYYGYTF. J is TRBJ1-2 and V is TRBV12-3 or TRBV12-4; D remains ambiguous. The CDR3 has 13 amino acids. Trimming took off 6 bases at V and 3 bases at J, with 11 bases between the two ends.